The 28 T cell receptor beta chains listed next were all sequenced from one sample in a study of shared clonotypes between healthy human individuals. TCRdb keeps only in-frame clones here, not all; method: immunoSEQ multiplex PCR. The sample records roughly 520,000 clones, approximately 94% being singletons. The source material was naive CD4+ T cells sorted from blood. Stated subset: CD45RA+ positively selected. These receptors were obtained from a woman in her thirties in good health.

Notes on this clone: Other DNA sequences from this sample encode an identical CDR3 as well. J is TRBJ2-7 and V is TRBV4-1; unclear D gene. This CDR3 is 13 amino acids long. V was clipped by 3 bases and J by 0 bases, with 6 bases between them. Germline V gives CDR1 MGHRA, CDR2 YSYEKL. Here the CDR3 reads CASSHVSSYEQYF. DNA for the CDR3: TGCGCCAGCAGCCATGTCAGCTCCTACGAGCAGTACTTC.

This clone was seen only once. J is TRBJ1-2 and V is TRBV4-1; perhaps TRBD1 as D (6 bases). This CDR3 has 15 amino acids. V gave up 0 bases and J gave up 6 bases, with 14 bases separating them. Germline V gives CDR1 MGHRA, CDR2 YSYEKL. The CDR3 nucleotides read TGCGCCAGCAGCCAAGATCGCAGGGGTTTGGATGGCTACACCTTC. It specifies CASSQDRRGLDGYTF.

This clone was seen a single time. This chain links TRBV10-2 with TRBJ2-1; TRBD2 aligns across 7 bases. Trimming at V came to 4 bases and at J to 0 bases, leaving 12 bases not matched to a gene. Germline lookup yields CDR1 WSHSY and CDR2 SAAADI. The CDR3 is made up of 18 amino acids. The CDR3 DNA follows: TGCGCCAGCAGTGGAGAATTGGGAGTAGCGGGCTCCTACAATGAGCAGTTCTTC. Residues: CASSGELGVAGSYNEQFF.

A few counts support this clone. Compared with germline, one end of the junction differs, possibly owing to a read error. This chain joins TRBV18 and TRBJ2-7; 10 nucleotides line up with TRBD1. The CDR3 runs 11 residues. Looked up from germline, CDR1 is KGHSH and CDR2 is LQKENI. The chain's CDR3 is CASSSGQGEDF. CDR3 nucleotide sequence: TGTGCCAGCTCATCAGGACAGGGGGAAGACTTC.

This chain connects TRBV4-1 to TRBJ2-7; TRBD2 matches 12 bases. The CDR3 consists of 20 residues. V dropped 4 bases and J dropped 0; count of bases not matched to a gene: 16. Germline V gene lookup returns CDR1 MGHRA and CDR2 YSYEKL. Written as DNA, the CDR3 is TGCGCCAGCAGCCCTAAGGAGACTAGCGGGAGTTCTACTAGCTCCTACGAGCAGTACTTC. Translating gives CASSPKETSGSSTSSYEQYF.

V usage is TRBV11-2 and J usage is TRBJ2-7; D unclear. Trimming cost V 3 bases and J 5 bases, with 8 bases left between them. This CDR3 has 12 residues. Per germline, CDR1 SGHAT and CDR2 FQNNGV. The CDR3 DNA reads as TGTGCCAGCAGCTTCGAGAGGAACGAGCAGTACTTC. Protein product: CASSFERNEQYF.

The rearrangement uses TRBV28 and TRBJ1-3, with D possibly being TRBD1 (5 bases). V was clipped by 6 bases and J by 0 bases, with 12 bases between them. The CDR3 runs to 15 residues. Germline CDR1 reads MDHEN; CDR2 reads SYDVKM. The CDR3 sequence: CASSVHRPSGNTIYF. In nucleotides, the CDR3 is TGTGCCAGCAGCGTACACAGGCCCTCTGGAAACACCATATATTTT.

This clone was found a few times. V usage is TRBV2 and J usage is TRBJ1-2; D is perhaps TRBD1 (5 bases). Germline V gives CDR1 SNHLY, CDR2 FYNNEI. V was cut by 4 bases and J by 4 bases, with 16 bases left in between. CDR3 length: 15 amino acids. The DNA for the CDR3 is TGTGCCAGCAGTGCGGTCGCCTTGGGGACCTATGGCTACACCTTC. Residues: CASSAVALGTYGYTF.

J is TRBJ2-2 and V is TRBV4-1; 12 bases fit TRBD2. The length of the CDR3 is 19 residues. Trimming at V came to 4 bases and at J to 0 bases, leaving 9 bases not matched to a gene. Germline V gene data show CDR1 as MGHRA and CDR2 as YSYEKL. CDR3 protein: CASSRGLAGLLANTGELFF. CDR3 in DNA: TGCGCCAGCAGCCGAGGACTAGCGGGACTACTAGCGAACACCGGGGAGCTGTTTTTT.

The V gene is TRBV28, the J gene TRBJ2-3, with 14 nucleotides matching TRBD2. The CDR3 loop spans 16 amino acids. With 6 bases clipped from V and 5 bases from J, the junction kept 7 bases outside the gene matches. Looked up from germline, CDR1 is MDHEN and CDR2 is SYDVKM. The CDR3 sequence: CASSSGTSGSLDTQYF. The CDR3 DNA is TGTGCCAGCAGCAGCGGGACTAGCGGGAGTCTAGATACGCAGTATTTT.

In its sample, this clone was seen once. The CDR3, as DNA: TGTGCCAGCAGCTACGACAGCGTTTCCTATGGCTACACCTTC. Protein product: CASSYDSVSYGYTF. The chain joins TRBV5-6 to TRBJ1-2, with D possibly being TRBD1 (5 bases). The CDR3 covers 14 residues. Germline CDR1 and CDR2: SGHDT and YYEEEE. V was pared by 3 bases and J by 4 bases, with 13 bases between.

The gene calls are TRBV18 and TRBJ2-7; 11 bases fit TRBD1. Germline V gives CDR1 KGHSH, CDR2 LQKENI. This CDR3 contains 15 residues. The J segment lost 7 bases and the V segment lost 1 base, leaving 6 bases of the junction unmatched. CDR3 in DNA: TGTGCCAGCTCACCACGCGGACAGGGGGCTGGGGAGCAGTACTTC. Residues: CASSPRGQGAGEQYF.

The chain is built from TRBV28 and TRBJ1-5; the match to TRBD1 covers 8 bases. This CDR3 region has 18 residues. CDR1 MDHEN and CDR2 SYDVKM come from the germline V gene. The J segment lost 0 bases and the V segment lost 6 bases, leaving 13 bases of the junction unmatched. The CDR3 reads CASRRQGTTLYSNQPQHF. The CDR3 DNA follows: TGTGCCAGCAGGAGACAGGGGACAACGCTCTATAGCAATCAGCCCCAGCATTTT. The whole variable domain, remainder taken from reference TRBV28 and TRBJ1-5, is DVKVTQSSRYLVKRTGEKVFLECVQDMDHENMFWYRQDPGLGLRLIYFSYDVKMKEKGDIPEGYSVSREKKERFSLILESASTNQTSMYLCASRRQGTTLYSNQPQHFGDGTRLSIL.

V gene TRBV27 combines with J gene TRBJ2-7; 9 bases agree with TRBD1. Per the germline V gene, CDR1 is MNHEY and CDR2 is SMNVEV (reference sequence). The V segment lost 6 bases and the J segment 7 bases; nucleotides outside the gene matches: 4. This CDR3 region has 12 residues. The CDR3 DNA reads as TGTGCCAGCAGGAGACAGGGGGGAGAGCAGTACTTC. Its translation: CASRRQGGEQYF.

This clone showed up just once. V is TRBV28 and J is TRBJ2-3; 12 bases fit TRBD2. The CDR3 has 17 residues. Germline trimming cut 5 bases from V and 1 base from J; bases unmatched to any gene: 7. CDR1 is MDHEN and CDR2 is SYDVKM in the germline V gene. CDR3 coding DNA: TGTGCCAGCAGTGCTAGCGGGAGGGCCCACCGCACAGATACGCAGTATTTT. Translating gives CASSASGRAHRTDTQYF.

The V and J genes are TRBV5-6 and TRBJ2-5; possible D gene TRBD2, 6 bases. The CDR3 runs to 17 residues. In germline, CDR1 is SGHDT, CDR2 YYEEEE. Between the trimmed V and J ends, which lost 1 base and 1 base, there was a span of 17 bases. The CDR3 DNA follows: TGTGCCAGCAGCTTGAAGTTTACTAGCAGACGCCAAGAGACCCAGTACTTC. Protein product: CASSLKFTSRRQETQYF.

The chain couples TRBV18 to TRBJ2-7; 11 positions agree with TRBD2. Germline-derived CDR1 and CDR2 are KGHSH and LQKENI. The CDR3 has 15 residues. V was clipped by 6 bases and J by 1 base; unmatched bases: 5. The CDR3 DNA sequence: TGTGCCAGCTCCAGGCTAGCGGGAGGTTCCTACGAGCAGTACTTC. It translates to CASSRLAGGSYEQYF.

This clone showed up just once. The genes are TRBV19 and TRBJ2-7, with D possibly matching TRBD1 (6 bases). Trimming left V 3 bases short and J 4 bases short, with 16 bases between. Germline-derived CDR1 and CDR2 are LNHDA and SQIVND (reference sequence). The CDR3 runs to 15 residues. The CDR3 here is CASSIKTGPPYEQYF. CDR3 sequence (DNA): TGTGCCAGTAGTATCAAGACAGGACCCCCTTACGAGCAGTACTTC. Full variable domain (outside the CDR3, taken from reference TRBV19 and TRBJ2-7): DGGITQSPKYLFRKEGQNVTLSCEQNLNHDAMYWYRQDPGQGLRLIYYSQIVNDFQKGDIAEGYSVSREKKESFPLTVTSAQKNPTAFYLCASSIKTGPPYEQYFGPGTRLTVT.

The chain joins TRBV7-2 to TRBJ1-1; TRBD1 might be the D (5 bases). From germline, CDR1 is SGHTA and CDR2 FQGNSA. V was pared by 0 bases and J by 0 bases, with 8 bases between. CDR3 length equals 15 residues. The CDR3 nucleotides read TGTGCCAGCAGCTTAGCAGGGGTCCTGAACACTGAAGCTTTCTTT. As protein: CASSLAGVLNTEAFF.

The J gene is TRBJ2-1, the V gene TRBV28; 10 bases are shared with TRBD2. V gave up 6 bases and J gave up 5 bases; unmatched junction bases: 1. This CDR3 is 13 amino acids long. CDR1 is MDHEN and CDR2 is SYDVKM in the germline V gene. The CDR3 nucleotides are TGTGCCAGCAGAGCGGGAGGGGACAATGAGCAGTTCTTC. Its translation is CASRAGGDNEQFF.

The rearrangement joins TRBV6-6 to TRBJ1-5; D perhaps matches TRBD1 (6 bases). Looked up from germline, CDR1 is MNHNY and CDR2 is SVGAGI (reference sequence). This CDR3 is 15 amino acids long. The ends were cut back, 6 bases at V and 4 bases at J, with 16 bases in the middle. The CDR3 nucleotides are TGTGCCAGCAGCCCCGACAGGATAGGAAATCAGCCCCAGCATTTT. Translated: CASSPDRIGNQPQHF.

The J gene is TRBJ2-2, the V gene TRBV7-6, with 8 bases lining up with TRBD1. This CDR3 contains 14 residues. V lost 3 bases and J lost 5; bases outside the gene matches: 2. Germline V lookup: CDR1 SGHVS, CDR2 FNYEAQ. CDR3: CASSFTGGTGELFF. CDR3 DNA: TGTGCCAGCAGCTTTACAGGGGGGACCGGGGAGCTGTTTTTT.

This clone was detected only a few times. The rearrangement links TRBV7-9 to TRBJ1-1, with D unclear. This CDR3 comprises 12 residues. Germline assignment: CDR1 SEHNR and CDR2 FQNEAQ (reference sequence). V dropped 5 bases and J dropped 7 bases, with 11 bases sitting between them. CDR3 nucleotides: TGTGCCAGCAGCCCCCCCGGGAGTGAAGCTTTCTTT. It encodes CASSPPGSEAFF.

The CDR3 DNA is TGTGCCAGCAGTTTAGAACAGGGTTTTGGTCAGCCCCAGCATTTT. This codes for CASSLEQGFGQPQHF. V usage is TRBV28 and J usage is TRBJ1-5, with D possibly being TRBD1 (6 bases). Germline assignment: CDR1 MDHEN and CDR2 SYDVKM. The CDR3 runs 15 residues. Trimming stripped 2 bases from V and 6 bases from J, with 14 bases between.

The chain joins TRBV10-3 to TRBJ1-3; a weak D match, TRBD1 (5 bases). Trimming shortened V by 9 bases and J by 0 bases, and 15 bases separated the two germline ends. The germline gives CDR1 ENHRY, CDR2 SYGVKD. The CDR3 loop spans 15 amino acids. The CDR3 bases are TGTGCCATGTCGGACGGGACCAACTCTGGAAACACCATATATTTT. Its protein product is CAMSDGTNSGNTIYF.

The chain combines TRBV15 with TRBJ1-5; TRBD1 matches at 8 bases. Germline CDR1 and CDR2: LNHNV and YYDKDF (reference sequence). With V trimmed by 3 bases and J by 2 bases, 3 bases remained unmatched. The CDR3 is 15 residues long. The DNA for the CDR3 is TGTGCCACCAGCAGGGACAGGGCCCGCAATCAGCCCCAGCATTTT. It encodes CATSRDRARNQPQHF.

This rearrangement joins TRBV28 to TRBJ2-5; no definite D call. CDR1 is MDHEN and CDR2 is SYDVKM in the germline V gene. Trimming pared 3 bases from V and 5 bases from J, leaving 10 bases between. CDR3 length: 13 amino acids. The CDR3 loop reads CASSFSGLETQYF. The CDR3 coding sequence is TGTGCCAGCAGTTTTTCCGGGTTGGAGACCCAGTACTTC.

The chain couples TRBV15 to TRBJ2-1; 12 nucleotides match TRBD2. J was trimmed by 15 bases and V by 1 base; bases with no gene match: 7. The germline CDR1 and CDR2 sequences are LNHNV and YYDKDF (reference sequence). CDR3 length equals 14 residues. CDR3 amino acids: CATSRGDGLAGTFF. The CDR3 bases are TGTGCCACCAGCAGAGGCGACGGACTAGCGGGAACGTTCTTC.